What follows are 26 T cell receptor beta chains derived from one specimen sequenced in a study of T cell responses to AZD1222 COVID-19 vaccine. Libraries were prepared by immunoSEQ multiplex PCR; TCRdb keeps only in-frame clonotypes and omits some of them. The table includes 120,000 to 150,000 clones, roughly nine tenths detected once. The sample consisted of peripheral blood, taken 28 days after the second AZD1222 dose. These receptor sequences come from an adult who received the AZD1222 COVID-19 vaccine.

The chain recombines TRBV7-2 with TRBJ2-7; D gene uncertain. The CDR3 covers 12 residues. CDR1 SGHTA and CDR2 FQGNSA come from the germline V gene. Trimming pared 1 base from V and 8 bases from J, leaving 9 bases between. The CDR3 bases are TGTGCCAGCAGCTTAGAGCCCCAGAAGCAGTACTTC. Its protein is CASSLEPQKQYF.

This sequence joins TRBV19 and TRBJ2-1, with no clear D. The V end lost 7 bases, the J end lost 1 base, and 20 bases lay between the germline ends. The germline CDR1 and CDR2 sequences are LNHDA and SQIVND (reference sequence). This CDR3 is built from 17 residues. The CDR3 nucleotides read TGTGCCAGTACCTCAAAAGGGCAAAGGGATTCCTACAATGAGCAGTTCTTC. Residues: CASTSKGQRDSYNEQFF.

The chain combines TRBV6-5 with TRBJ1-1; TRBD1 is a possible D gene (5 bases). V shed 7 bases and J shed 8 bases, with 20 bases lying between them. Germline V CDR1 and CDR2: MNHEY, SVGAGI. This CDR3 region has 14 residues. The CDR3 DNA reads as TGTGCCAGCACGGGGACCACGAGCACTTCCGAAGCTTTCTTT. Residues: CASTGTTSTSEAFF.

CDR3 loop: CASSSSPGQQETQYF. DNA for the CDR3: TGTGCCAGCAGCTCCTCTCCGGGACAGCAAGAGACCCAGTACTTC. This sequence joins TRBV5-8 and TRBJ2-5, with 7 bases lining up with TRBD1. V was clipped by 3 bases and J by 2 bases; unmatched bases: 7. The CDR3 is 15 amino acids. CDR1 is SGHTS, CDR2 YDEGEE, per germline.

The chain joins TRBV3-1 (or the pseudogene TRBV3-2) to TRBJ2-7; the D gene is possibly TRBD1 (6 bases). Trimming removed 6 bases at V and 2 bases at J, with 11 bases between. Looked up from germline, CDR1 is LGHDT and CDR2 is YNNKEL (reference sequence). This CDR3 is built from 13 residues. As DNA, the CDR3 is TGTGCCAGCAGACGACAGGACACCTACGAGCAGTACTTC. Translating gives CASRRQDTYEQYF.

The chain employs TRBV18 and TRBJ1-2; perhaps TRBD1 as D (5 bases). The CDR3 extends over 12 amino acids. Trimming shortened V by 3 bases and J by 8 bases, and 10 bases separated the two germline ends. From germline, CDR1 is KGHSH and CDR2 LQKENI. The chain's CDR3 is CASSPQGDGYTF. CDR3 coding DNA: TGTGCCAGCTCACCCCAGGGCGACGGCTACACCTTC.

The gene calls are TRBV7-3 and TRBJ2-3; TRBD1 might be the D (6 bases). The CDR3 spans 15 residues. Germline assignment: CDR1 SGHTA and CDR2 FQGTGA. Trimming removed 1 base from V and 2 bases from J, with 10 bases in between. The CDR3 DNA sequence: TGTGCCAGCAGCTTAAGGGGGCAGACCACAGATACGCAGTATTTT. Residues: CASSLRGQTTDTQYF.

The chain carries TRBV4-1 and TRBJ1-5; tentative D call: TRBD1 (5 bases). The V gene lost 4 bases and the J gene lost 3 bases, with 13 bases spanning the gap. Germline V CDR1 and CDR2: MGHRA, YSYEKL. The CDR3 covers 15 residues. Here the CDR3 DNA reads TGCGCCAGCAGCCCCAGGGTGGCCTCCAATCAGCCCCAGCATTTT. It translates to CASSPRVASNQPQHF.

In DNA, the CDR3 is TGTGCCAGCAGTTGGGGGTCCTCCTACGAGCAGTACTTC. Amino acid sequence: CASSWGSSYEQYF. The J gene is TRBJ2-7, the V gene TRBV12-3 or TRBV12-4, with D possibly called TRBD1 or TRBD2 (5 bases each). The V and J ends lost 4 bases and 0 bases respectively, with 7 bases between them. The CDR3 consists of 13 residues.

The CDR3 DNA is TGTGCCAGCAGTCCGCCGGGACACAGGGCCGAGCAGTACTTC. This codes for CASSPPGHRAEQYF. The genes are TRBV27 and TRBJ2-7; possible D gene TRBD1, 6 bases. Trimming took 5 bases from V and 6 from J, leaving 17 bases between them. Germline V gives CDR1 MNHEY, CDR2 SMNVEV (reference sequence). The CDR3 is 14 amino acids.

The rearrangement links TRBV5-1 to TRBJ2-2; D may be TRBD2 (7 bases). Trimming removed 1 base at V and 0 bases at J, with 10 bases between. The CDR3 covers 16 residues. CDR1 SGHRS and CDR2 YFSETQ come from the germline V gene. The CDR3 region is CASSLRGGANTGELFF. In DNA, the CDR3 is TGCGCCAGCAGCTTGAGGGGGGGTGCGAACACCGGGGAGCTGTTTTTT. The whole variable domain, filled in from reference TRBV5-1 and TRBJ2-2, reads KAGVTQTPRYLIKTRGQQVTLSCSPISGHRSVSWYQQTPGQGLQFLFEYFSETQRNKGNFPGRFSGRQFSNSRSEMNVSTLELGDSALYLCASSLRGGANTGELFFGEGSRLTVL.

The table lists this clone with a few counts. J is TRBJ1-5 and V is TRBV7-8; TRBD1 might be the D (5 bases). With 5 bases removed from V and 2 bases from J, the gap between germline ends came to 19 bases. CDR3 size: 17 residues. Germline V gene sequence: CDR1 SGHVS, CDR2 FQNEAQ. CDR3 sequence (DNA): TGTGCCAGCAGCCGGGGGACCTTCGGCGGGGGCAATCAGCCCCAGCATTTT. It encodes CASSRGTFGGGNQPQHF.

The chain is built from TRBV15 and TRBJ1-5; 9 bases fit TRBD1. Germline trimming cut 2 bases from V and 4 bases from J; bases unmatched to any gene: 6. The CDR3 is 16 residues long. Germline V gene data show CDR1 as LNHNV and CDR2 as YYDKDF (reference sequence). The CDR3 loop is CATSRQQGARNQPQHF. The CDR3, as DNA: TGTGCCACCAGCAGACAACAGGGGGCGAGGAATCAGCCCCAGCATTTT.

The chain links TRBV18 to TRBJ1-2; no definite D call. Germline V gives CDR1 KGHSH, CDR2 LQKENI. Trimming took off 6 bases at V and 2 bases at J, with 13 bases between the two ends. The CDR3 extends over 14 amino acids. CDR3 in amino acids: CASSRGLINYGYTF. The CDR3 nucleotides read TGTGCCAGCTCTCGAGGACTAATCAACTATGGCTACACCTTC. Variable domain in full (rest from reference TRBV18 and TRBJ1-2): NAGVMQNPRHLVRRRGQEARLRCSPMKGHSHVYWYRQLPEEGLKFMVYLQKENIIDESGMPKERFSAEFPKEGPSILRIQQVVRGDSAAYFCASSRGLINYGYTFGSGTRLTVV.

This clone came up once. The chain links TRBV7-9 to TRBJ2-3; 7 bases are a match to TRBD2. The CDR3 totals 14 residues. Germline trimming cut 5 bases from V and 5 bases from J; bases unmatched to any gene: 7. Looked up from germline, CDR1 is SEHNR and CDR2 is FQNEAQ (reference sequence). The CDR3 spells CASSPSGAVDTQYF. CDR3 DNA sequence: TGTGCCAGCAGCCCCAGCGGGGCGGTAGATACGCAGTATTTT.

CDR3 region: CASSHTTGELFF. The CDR3 DNA is TGCGCCAGCAGCCATACCACCGGGGAGCTGTTTTTT. The chain links TRBV4-3 to TRBJ2-2; D ambiguous. Germline-derived CDR1 and CDR2 are LGHNA and YSLEER. CDR3 length: 12 residues. The V gene lost 3 bases and the J gene lost 4 bases, with 3 bases spanning the gap.

The gene calls are TRBV7-2 and TRBJ2-4; no reliable D call. Germline CDR1 and CDR2: SGHTA and FQGNSA. V was pared by 4 bases and J by 0 bases, with 13 bases between. This CDR3 region has 16 residues. In nucleotides, the CDR3 is TGTGCCAGCAGCTCGGAAAGGATCCTAGCCAAAAACATTCAGTACTTC. Its protein product is CASSSERILAKNIQYF.

This clone was recorded only once. The chain is built from TRBV6-2 or TRBV6-3 and TRBJ2-3; possible D gene TRBD2, 7 bases. The CDR3 sequence is 15 residues long. The V gene lost 0 bases and the J gene lost 2 bases, with 9 bases spanning the gap. From germline, CDR1 is MNHEY and CDR2 SVGEGT. The CDR3 sequence is CASSYSRGATDTQYF. Here the CDR3 DNA reads TGTGCCAGCAGTTACTCTCGGGGGGCCACAGATACGCAGTATTTT.

V is TRBV4-1 and J is TRBJ2-1, with 13 bases lining up with TRBD2. Germline-derived CDR1 and CDR2 are MGHRA and YSYEKL. V dropped 4 bases and J dropped 8; count of bases not matched to a gene: 5. The CDR3 is 15 residues long. CDR3 in amino acids: CASSPGLAGAYEQFF. The CDR3, as DNA: TGCGCCAGCAGCCCCGGACTAGCGGGAGCATATGAGCAGTTCTTC.

This clone was observed a single time. In the same sample, other DNA sequences code for this CDR3. V and J are TRBV11-2 and TRBJ2-7; D unresolved. With 1 base removed from V and 1 base from J, the gap between germline ends came to 5 bases. This CDR3 is built from 13 residues. Germline assignment: CDR1 SGHAT and CDR2 FQNNGV. Here the CDR3 DNA reads TGTGCCAGCAGCTTAGGCGGTTCCTACGAGCAGTACTTC. Amino acid sequence: CASSLGGSYEQYF.

V gene TRBV29-1 combines with J gene TRBJ2-1, with 7 bases identical to TRBD2. Germline V gives CDR1 SQVTM, CDR2 ANQGSEA. The length of the CDR3 is 13 residues. Trimming removed 7 bases from V and 8 bases from J; junction bases left unmatched: 11. CDR3 sequence: CSASGLVHDEQFF. In nucleotides, the CDR3 is TGCAGCGCGTCCGGACTAGTGCATGATGAGCAGTTCTTC.

DNA of the CDR3: TGTGCCAGCAGCCACCCGGACGGTTCTCACTATGGCTACACCTTC. It is translated as CASSHPDGSHYGYTF. The genes are TRBV16 and TRBJ1-2, with unresolved D. The germline CDR1 and CDR2 sequences are KGHSY and FQNENV. This CDR3 region has 15 residues. Trimming stripped 3 bases from V and 3 bases from J, with 14 bases between.

The chain uses TRBV6-1 and TRBJ1-5; D perhaps matches TRBD1 (6 bases). Germline V CDR1 and CDR2: MNHNS, SASEGT. The CDR3 has 16 residues. V lost 4 bases and J 1 base, leaving 14 bases between the germline ends. CDR3 residues: CASSGTRGPSNQPQHF. CDR3 nucleotides: TGTGCCAGCAGTGGGACACGGGGGCCGAGCAATCAGCCCCAGCATTTT.

The chain has TRBV6-5 and TRBJ1-5; D is unclear. Germline CDR1 is MNHEY and CDR2 is SVGAGI. V was clipped by 7 bases and J by 7 bases, with 17 bases between them. The CDR3 loop spans 14 amino acids. The CDR3 DNA reads as TGTGCCAGCATCGACTCATTCAGGTCCCAGCCCCAGCATTTT. Translation: CASIDSFRSQPQHF.

The V gene is TRBV21-1, the J gene TRBJ2-3. TRBV21-1 is shown as a pseudogene. This CDR3 contains 16 residues. For the CDR3, the DNA is TGTGCCAGCAGCAAAGAAAGGAAGGACCCCACAGATACGCAGTATTTT. It translates to CASSKERKDPTDTQYF.

This rearrangement joins TRBV6-5 to TRBJ2-7; the D gene is possibly TRBD2 (6 bases). Germline CDR1 reads MNHEY; CDR2 reads SVGAGI. Deletions cut 5 bases from V and 12 bases from J, with 20 bases between. The CDR3 is 13 residues long. Here the CDR3 DNA reads TGTGCCAGCAGTAACTTGGGACTCCAGGTGCTGTACTTC. It translates to CASSNLGLQVLYF.